This record concerns one T cell receptor beta chain sequence. The data were obtained in a study of blood T cell repertoires in COVID-19. Repertoires were generated with immunoSEQ multiplex PCR, while TCRdb's copy carries only in-frame clones and drops some. Counted here are about 240,000 clones, approximately 84% occurring once; the ten biggest clones make up 3.3%. Sequenced sample: PBMCs or T cells enriched from blood (not recorded which). The sequence came from a middle-aged woman with acute COVID-19.

The CDR3 sequence: CASKPSGQGGGYTF. CDR3 bases: TGTGCCAGCAAGCCCTCGGGACAGGGCGGTGGCTACACCTTC. The chain combines TRBV6-4 with TRBJ1-2; 9 bases match TRBD1. V lost 7 bases to trimming and J lost 7 bases; unmatched junction nucleotides: 10. The CDR3 contains 14 residues. Germline values: CDR1 MRHNA, CDR2 SNTAGT.